Listed below are T cell receptor beta chains from one sample, sequenced in a study of cytomegalovirus exposure and HLA in healthy donors. Using immunoSEQ multiplex PCR, the repertoire was profiled, and TCRdb retains in-frame clones only, with some absent. The sample records 180,000 or so clones, more than 60% being singletons. Sequencing was carried out using PBMCs. The receptor source for this set is a woman in her sixties in good health and CMV-seropositive. The CDR3 runs from the conserved cysteine through the conserved F or W. A D gene is named only where the DNA matches it firmly. Size is stated for part of the rows, as once, few or many counts, or as a class when the clone is expanded.

cdr3_nt cdr3_aa v_call d_call j_call clone_size
TGTGCCAGCAGCCAAGTAGGGGTCCCCTACAATGAGCAGTTCTTC CASSQVGVPYNEQFF TRBV14 . TRBJ2-1 .
TGTGCCAGCAGCACGGACAGTTACAATGAGCAGTTCTTC CASSTDSYNEQFF TRBV28 . TRBJ2-1 .
TGTGCCAGCAGCTTAGGCGGGGGCTATGAGCAGTTCTTC CASSLGGGYEQFF TRBV11-3 . TRBJ2-1 .
TGCGCCAGCAGCTTGGTGAGGGGGGGTGACACTGAAGCTTTCTTT CASSLVRGGDTEAFF TRBV5-1 . TRBJ1-1 .
TGTGCCAGCAGCTTAGAGGGGACAGGGGGCAGTGAAAAACTGTTTTTT CASSLEGTGGSEKLFF TRBV7-6 TRBD1 TRBJ1-4 .
TGTGCCAGCAGCTACCCGGGGAAGAACACTGAAGCTTTCTTT CASSYPGKNTEAFF TRBV5-4 . TRBJ1-1 .
TGTGCCAACAGTATGGGGACAGGGACCGATCAGCCCCAGCATTTT CANSMGTGTDQPQHF TRBV27 TRBD1 TRBJ1-5 .
TGTGCCAGCAGTGTAGCGGGGGGCTACGAGCAGTACTTC CASSVAGGYEQYF TRBV28 TRBD2 TRBJ2-7 .
TGCGCCAGCAGCGCGACAGGGGCCAAGAACACCGGGGAGCTGTTTTTT CASSATGAKNTGELFF TRBV5-1 TRBD1 TRBJ2-2 .
TGTGCCAGAAGCCCCCCTGAAGGGGGCGAAACCGGGGAGCTGTTTTTT CARSPPEGGETGELFF TRBV5-3 TRBD1 TRBJ2-2 .
TGTGCCAGCAGCTTGCCTCGGAGCCTAATGCATGAGCAGTTCTTC CASSLPRSLMHEQFF TRBV5-6 . TRBJ2-1 .
TGTGCCAGCAGCGTAATAGACTCTGGGGCCAACGGCCTGACTTTC CASSVIDSGANGLTF TRBV9 . TRBJ2-6 .
TGTGCCAGCAGTGAGTTGGCGGGTCTTGGAGGGCATGAGCAGTTCTTC CASSELAGLGGHEQFF TRBV2 . TRBJ2-1 .
TGTGCCAGCAGCACTCAAAATAGCGGGAGAAGGGACGAGCAGTACTTC CASSTQNSGRRDEQYF TRBV27 TRBD2 TRBJ2-7 .
TGCGCCAGCAGCTTAACTAGCGGGAGGGCCAACACCGGGGAGCTGTTTTTT CASSLTSGRANTGELFF TRBV5-1 TRBD2 TRBJ2-2 .
TGCGCCAGCAGCTTGGGAGGCAATTCCTACGAGCAGTACTTC CASSLGGNSYEQYF TRBV5-1 . TRBJ2-7 .
TGTGCCAGCAGTACAGAGACTAGCGGGGGGGCCGGGACCCAGTACTTC CASSTETSGGAGTQYF TRBV2 TRBD2 TRBJ2-5 .
TGTGCCAGCAGGAGCGGGACGGTATTCACAGATACGCAGTATTTT CASRSGTVFTDTQYF TRBV7-8 TRBD2 TRBJ2-3 once
TGTGCCAGTAGCCCGGACAGTTACATGAACACTGAAGCTTTCTTT CASSPDSYMNTEAFF TRBV19 . TRBJ1-1 .
TGTGCCAGTAACCCCGGGGACAGTCATAACTATGGCTACACCTTC CASNPGDSHNYGYTF TRBV19 TRBD1 TRBJ1-2 once
TGTGCCAGCAGCCCGCGGACAGGCGAGCTGCTTCTGGAACTGTTTTTT CASSPRTGELLLELFF TRBV7-8 TRBD1 TRBJ1-4 .
TGTGCCAGCAGCTCGCCGGTTAGATATGGCTACACCTTC CASSSPVRYGYTF TRBV5-4 . TRBJ1-2 .
TGTGCCAGCAGTCACCGTGGGGGGTACGAGCAGTACTTC CASSHRGGYEQYF TRBV6-5 . TRBJ2-7 .
TGTGCCAGCAGCTTAGGACTAGCGGGAGAGACCCAGTACTTC CASSLGLAGETQYF TRBV7-9 TRBD2 TRBJ2-5 .